The present T cell receptor (beta chain) was sequenced within a study of T-cell reconstitution after alpha-beta-depleted transplantation in children. Findings of the study overall: Reported findings indicate that, about two months after transplant, alpha-beta T cells came from several hundred expanded clones, which were derived from non-depleted graft cells.

The TCRbeta library incorporated unique molecular identifiers. A single record per CDR3 protein comes from TCRdb applying MiXCR to the PCR reads. Of hundreds of thousands of distinct CDR3 sequences in the sample, roughly 24% are singletons; the top ten hold roughly 14%. Comment on this clonotype: Its specificity is not known.

The V end was cut by 0 bases, the J end by 5 bases, with 19 bases between. The CDR3 covers 17 residues. CDR1 is KGHSH and CDR2 is LQKENI in the germline V gene. This specimen was PBMCs, mostly from graft donor cells, taken 360 days after TCRalphabeta/CD19-depleted stem cell transplant. V gene TRBV18 combines with J gene TRBJ1-1; tentatively, D is TRBD1 (5 bases). The clonotype was recovered from a boy under three years old who had a stem cell transplant for acute myeloid leukemia, so the T cells may come from the graft donor. The CDR3 loop reads CASSPPEGALLGTEAFF. The CDR3 DNA follows: TGTGCCAGCTCACCACCGGAAGGGGCGCTCTTAGGAACTGAAGCTTTCTTT.